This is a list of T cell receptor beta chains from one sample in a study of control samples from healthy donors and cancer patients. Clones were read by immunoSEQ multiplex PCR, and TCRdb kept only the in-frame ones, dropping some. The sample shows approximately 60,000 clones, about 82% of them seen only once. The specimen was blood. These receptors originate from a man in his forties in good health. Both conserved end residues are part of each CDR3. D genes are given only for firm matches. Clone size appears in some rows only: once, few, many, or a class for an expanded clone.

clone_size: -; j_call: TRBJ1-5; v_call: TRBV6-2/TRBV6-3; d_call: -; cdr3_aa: CASSPQGSISKPQHF; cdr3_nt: TGTGCCAGCAGTCCCCAGGGTTCGATTAGCAAGCCCCAGCATTTT
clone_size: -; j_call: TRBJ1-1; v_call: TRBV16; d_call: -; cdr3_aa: CASSQFMQNTEAFF; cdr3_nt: TGTGCCAGCAGCCAATTCATGCAGAACACTGAAGCTTTCTTT
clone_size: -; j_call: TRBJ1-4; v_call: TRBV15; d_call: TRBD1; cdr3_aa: CATSRLRQGSEKLFF; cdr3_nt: TGTGCCACCAGCAGATTAAGACAGGGGAGTGAAAAACTGTTTTTT
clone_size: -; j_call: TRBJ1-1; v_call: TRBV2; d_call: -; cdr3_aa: CASTVGITEAFF; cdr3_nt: TGTGCCAGCACGGTCGGGATCACTGAAGCTTTCTTT
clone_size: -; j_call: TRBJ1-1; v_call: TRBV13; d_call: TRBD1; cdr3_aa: CASSFSGQGTEAFF; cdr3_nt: TGTGCCAGCAGCTTCTCCGGACAGGGCACTGAAGCTTTCTTT
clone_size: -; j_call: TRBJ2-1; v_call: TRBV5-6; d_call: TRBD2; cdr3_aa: CASSLEGRGEQFF; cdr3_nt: TGTGCCAGCAGCTTGGAAGGGCGGGGGGAGCAGTTCTTC
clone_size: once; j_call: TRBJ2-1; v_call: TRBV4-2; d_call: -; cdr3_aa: CASSQGRGNEQFF; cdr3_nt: TGTGCCAGCAGCCAAGGGAGAGGCAATGAGCAGTTCTTC
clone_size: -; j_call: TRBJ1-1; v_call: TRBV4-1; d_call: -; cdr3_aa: CASSQVTANTEAFF; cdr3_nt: TGCGCCAGCAGCCAAGTTACAGCTAACACTGAAGCTTTCTTT
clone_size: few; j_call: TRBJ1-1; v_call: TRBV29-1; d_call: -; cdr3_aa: CSVVTGGVAFF; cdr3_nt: TGCAGCGTTGTAACGGGGGGGGTAGCTTTCTTT
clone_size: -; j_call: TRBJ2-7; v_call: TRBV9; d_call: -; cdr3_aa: CASSVEPGVSYEQYF; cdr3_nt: TGTGCCAGCAGCGTAGAACCAGGGGTTTCCTACGAGCAGTACTTC
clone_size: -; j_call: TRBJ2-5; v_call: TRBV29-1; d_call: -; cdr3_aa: CSVESQVPQETQYF; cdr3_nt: TGCAGCGTTGAGTCACAGGTCCCCCAAGAGACCCAGTACTTC
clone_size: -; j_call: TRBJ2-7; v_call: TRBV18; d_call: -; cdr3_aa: CASSPSGTDSYEQYF; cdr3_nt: TGTGCCAGCTCACCTTCCGGGACTGACTCCTACGAGCAGTACTTC
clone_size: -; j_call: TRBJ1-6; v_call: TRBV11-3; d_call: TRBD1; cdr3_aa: CASSFGQGSPLHF; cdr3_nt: TGTGCCAGCAGCTTCGGACAGGGATCACCCCTCCACTTT
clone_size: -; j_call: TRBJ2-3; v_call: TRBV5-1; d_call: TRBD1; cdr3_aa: CASSPFGQVPSTQYF; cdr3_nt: TGCGCCAGCAGCCCATTCGGACAGGTTCCTTCCACGCAGTATTTT
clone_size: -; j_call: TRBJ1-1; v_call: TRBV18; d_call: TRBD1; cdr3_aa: CASSRTGTGVVAEAFF; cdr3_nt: TGTGCCAGCTCCCGTACCGGGACAGGGGTGGTCGCTGAAGCTTTCTTT
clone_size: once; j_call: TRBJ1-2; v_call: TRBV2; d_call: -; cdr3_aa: CASTGYSPNYGYTF; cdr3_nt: TGTGCCAGCACAGGGTACAGCCCTAACTATGGCTACACCTTC
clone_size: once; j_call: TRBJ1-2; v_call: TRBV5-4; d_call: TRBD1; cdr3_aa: CASSRDSNYGYTF; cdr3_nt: TGTGCCAGCAGCAGGGACAGCAACTATGGCTACACCTTC
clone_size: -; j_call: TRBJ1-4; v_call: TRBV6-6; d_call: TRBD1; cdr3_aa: CASTAAGTELFF; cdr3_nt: TGTGCCAGCACCGCCGCCGGGACAGAACTTTTTTTT
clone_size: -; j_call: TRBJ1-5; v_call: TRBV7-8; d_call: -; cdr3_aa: CASSLAGDSNQPQHF; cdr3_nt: TGTGCCAGCAGCTTAGCAGGGGATAGCAATCAGCCCCAGCATTTT
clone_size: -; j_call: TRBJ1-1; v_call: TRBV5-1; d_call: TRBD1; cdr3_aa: CASTPTLASGGTEAFF; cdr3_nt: TGCGCCAGCACCCCGACGCTTGCGTCAGGGGGCACTGAAGCTTTCTTT
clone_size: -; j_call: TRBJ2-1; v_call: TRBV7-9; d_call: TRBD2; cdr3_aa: CASSLGGGREQFF; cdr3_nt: TGTGCCAGCAGCTTAGGCGGGGGGAGGGAGCAGTTCTTC
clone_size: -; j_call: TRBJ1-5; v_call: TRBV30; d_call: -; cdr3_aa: CAWSVNSQPQHF; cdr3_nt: TGTGCCTGGAGTGTAAACAGTCAGCCCCAGCATTTT
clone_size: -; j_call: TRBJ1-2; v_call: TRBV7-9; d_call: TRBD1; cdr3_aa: CASSSLQGNNGYTF; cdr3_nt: TGTGCCAGCAGCTCTTTACAGGGGAATAATGGCTACACCTTC
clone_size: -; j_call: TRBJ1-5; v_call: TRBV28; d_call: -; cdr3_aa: CASSQGRQPQHF; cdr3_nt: TGTGCCAGCAGTCAGGGTCGCCAGCCCCAGCATTTT
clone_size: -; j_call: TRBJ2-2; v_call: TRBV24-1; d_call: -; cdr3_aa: CATSDPGRGGTGELFF; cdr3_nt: TGTGCCACCAGTGACCCCGGGAGAGGGGGAACCGGGGAGCTGTTTTTT
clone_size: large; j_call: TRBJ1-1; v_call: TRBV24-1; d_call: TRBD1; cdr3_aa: CATSDHRGNTEAFF; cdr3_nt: TGTGCCACCAGTGACCACAGGGGGAACACTGAAGCTTTCTTT
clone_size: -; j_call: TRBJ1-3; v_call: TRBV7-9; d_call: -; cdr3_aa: CASSLAGYGNTIYF; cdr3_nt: TGTGCCAGCAGCTTAGCGGGATACGGAAACACCATATATTTT
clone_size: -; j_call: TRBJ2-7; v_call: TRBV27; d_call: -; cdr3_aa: CASRDGPYEQYF; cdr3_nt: TGTGCCTCCCGGGACGGACCCTACGAGCAGTACTTC
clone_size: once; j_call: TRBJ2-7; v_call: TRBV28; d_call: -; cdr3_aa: CASRGGSSYEQYF; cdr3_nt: TGTGCCAGCAGGGGAGGAAGCTCCTACGAGCAGTACTTC
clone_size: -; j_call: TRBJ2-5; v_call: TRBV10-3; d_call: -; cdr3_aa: CAISDDSQETQYF; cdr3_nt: TGTGCCATCAGTGACGACAGTCAAGAGACCCAGTACTTC
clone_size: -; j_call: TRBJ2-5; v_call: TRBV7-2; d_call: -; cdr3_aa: CASSSGTGRETQYF; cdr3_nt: TGTGCCAGCAGTTCAGGGACTGGACGGGAGACCCAGTACTTC
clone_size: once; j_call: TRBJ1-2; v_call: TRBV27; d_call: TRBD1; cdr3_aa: CASSFRDRAGGYTF; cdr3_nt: TGTGCCAGCAGTTTCCGGGACAGGGCTGGGGGCTACACCTTC
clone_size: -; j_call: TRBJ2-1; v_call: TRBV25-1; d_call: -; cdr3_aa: CASSADEQFF; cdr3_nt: TGTGCCAGCAGTGCGGATGAGCAGTTCTTC
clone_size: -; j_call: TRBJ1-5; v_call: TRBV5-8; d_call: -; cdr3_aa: CASSLALTFHQPQHF; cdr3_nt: TGTGCCAGCAGCTTGGCCCTGACTTTCCATCAGCCCCAGCATTTT
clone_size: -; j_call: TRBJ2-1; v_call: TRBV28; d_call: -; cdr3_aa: CASSRIADYNEQFF; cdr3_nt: TGTGCCAGCAGTAGGATAGCGGACTACAATGAGCAGTTCTTC
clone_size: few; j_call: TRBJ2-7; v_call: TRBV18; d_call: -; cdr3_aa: CASSLEFEQYF; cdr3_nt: TGTGCCAGCTCACTTGAGTTCGAGCAGTACTTC
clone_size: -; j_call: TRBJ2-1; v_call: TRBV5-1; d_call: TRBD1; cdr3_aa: CASSSTIAPGQGYNEQFF; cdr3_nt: TGCGCCAGCAGCTCGACTATCGCGCCGGGACAGGGGTACAATGAGCAGTTCTTC
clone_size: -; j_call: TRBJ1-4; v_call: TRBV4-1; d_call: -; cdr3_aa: CASSQKPGPVGYATNEKLFF; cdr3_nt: TGCGCCAGCAGCCAAAAACCGGGACCGGTGGGGTATGCAACTAATGAAAAACTGTTTTTT
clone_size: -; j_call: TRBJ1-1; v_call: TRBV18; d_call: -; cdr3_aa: CASSPWGFAEAFF; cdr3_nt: TGTGCCAGCTCACCATGGGGATTCGCTGAAGCTTTCTTT
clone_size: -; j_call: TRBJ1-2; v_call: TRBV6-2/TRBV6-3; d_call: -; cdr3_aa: CASSTDSSANYGYTF; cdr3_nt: TGTGCCAGCAGTACGGACAGTTCAGCTAACTATGGCTACACCTTC
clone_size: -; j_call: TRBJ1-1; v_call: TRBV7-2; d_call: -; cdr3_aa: CASSAGIGADTEAFF; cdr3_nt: TGTGCCAGCAGTGCCGGGATAGGGGCGGACACTGAAGCTTTCTTT
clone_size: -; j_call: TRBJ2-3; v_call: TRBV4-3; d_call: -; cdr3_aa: CASSQETGPSTDTQYF; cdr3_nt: TGCGCCAGCAGCCAAGAAACCGGACCTAGCACAGATACGCAGTATTTT
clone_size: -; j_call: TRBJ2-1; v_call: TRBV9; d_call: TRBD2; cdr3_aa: CASSVVSSGRVNEQFF; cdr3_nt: TGTGCCAGCAGCGTAGTGAGTAGCGGGAGGGTAAATGAGCAGTTCTTC
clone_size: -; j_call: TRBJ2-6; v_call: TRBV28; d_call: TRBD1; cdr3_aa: CASSSGQGLSRGVRGANVLTF; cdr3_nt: TGTGCCAGCAGTTCCGGACAGGGTCTCTCGCGGGGAGTGAGAGGGGCCAACGTCCTGACTTTC
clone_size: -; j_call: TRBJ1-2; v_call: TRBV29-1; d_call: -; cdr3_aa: CSVWEGDGYTF; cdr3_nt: TGCAGCGTTTGGGAGGGTGATGGCTACACCTTC
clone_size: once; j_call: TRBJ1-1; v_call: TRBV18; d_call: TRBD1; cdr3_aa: CASSPGQGRRNTEAFF; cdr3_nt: TGTGCCAGCTCACCCGGACAGGGGAGGAGAAACACTGAAGCTTTCTTT
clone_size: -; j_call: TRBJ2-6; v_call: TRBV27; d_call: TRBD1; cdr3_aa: CASGDRGDLGSGANVLTF; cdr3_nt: TGTGCCAGCGGAGACAGGGGAGATCTCGGCTCTGGGGCCAACGTCCTGACTTTC
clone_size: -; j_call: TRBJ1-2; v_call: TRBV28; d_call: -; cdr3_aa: CASMIRKGYNYGYTF; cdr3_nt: TGTGCCAGCATGATTCGGAAAGGGTATAACTATGGCTACACCTTC
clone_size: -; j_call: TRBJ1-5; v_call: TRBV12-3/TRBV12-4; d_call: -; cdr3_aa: CASRSGDHQPQHF; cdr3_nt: TGTGCCAGCAGGTCAGGGGATCACCAGCCCCAGCATTTT
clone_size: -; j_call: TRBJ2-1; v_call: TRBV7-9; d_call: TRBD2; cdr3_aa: CASSPRDYSYNEQFF; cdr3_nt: TGTGCCAGCAGCCCCCGGGACTACTCCTACAATGAGCAGTTCTTC
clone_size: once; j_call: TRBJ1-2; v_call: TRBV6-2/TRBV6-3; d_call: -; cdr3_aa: CASSLGWGTYTF; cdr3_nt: TGTGCCAGCAGCCTAGGGTGGGGAACCTACACCTTC
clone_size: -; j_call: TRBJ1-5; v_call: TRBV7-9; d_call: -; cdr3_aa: CASSPLGMAGQPQHF; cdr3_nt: TGTGCCAGCAGCCCTTTAGGGATGGCGGGACAGCCCCAGCATTTT
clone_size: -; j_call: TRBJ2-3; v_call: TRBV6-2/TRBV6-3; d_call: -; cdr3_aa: CASSSGQLTQYF; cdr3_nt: TGTGCCAGCAGCTCCGGACAGCTGACGCAGTATTTT
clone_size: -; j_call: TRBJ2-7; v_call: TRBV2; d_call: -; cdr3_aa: CASSNPPENYEQYF; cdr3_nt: TGTGCCAGCAGTAACCCCCCGGAAAACTACGAGCAGTACTTC
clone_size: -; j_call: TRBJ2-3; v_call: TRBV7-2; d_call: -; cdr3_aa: CASSPRAGGHTDTQYF; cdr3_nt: TGTGCCAGCAGCCCGCGGGCCGGCGGGCACACAGATACGCAGTATTTT
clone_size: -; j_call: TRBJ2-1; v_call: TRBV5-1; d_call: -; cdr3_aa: CASSLGQLGNEQFF; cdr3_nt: TGCGCCAGCAGTCTGGGACAACTGGGGAATGAGCAGTTCTTC
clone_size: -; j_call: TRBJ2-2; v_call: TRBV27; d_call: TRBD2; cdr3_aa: CASRVAGTNTGELFF; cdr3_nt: TGTGCCAGCAGAGTAGCGGGGACGAACACCGGGGAGCTGTTTTTT
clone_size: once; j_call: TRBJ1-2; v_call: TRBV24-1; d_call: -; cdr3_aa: CATSDSHGRIYGYTF; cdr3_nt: TGTGCCACCAGTGATTCACATGGAAGAATCTATGGCTACACCTTC
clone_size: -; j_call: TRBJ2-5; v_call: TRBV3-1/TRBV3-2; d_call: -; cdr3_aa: CASSLGGSRSGFQETQYF; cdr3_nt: TGTGCCAGCAGCCTTGGGGGATCCCGCAGTGGGTTCCAAGAGACCCAGTACTTC